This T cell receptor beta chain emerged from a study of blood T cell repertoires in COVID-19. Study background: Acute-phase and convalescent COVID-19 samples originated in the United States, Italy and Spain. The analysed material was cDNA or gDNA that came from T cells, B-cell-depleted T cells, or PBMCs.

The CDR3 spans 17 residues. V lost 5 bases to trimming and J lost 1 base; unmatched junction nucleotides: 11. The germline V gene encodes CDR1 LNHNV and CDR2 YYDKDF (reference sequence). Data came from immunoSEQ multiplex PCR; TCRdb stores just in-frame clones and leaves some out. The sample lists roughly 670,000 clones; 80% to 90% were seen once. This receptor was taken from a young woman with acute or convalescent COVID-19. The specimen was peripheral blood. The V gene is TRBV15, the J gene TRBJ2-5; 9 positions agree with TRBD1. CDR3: CATSLSVPGQGQETQYF. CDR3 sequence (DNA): TGTGCCACCAGCCTCAGCGTACCGGGACAGGGCCAAGAGACCCAGTACTTC. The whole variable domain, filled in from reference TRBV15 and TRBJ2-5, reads DAMVIQNPRYQVTQFGKPVTLSCSQTLNHNVMYWYQQKSSQAPKLLFHYYDKDFNNEADTPDNFQSRRPNTSFCFLDIRSPGLGDTAMYLCATSLSVPGQGQETQYFGPGTRLLVL.